This TCR beta chain was retrieved from a study of T-cell memory formation after mild COVID-19. Study as a whole: The two donors had largely donor-specific TCR clusters.

TCRdb processed the 5' RACE reads anew with MiXCR; each CDR3 protein has one entry. The sample includes 85,000 to 120,000 distinct CDR3 sequences, approximately 15% of them seen just once. The origin of this receptor is an adult woman who had mild COVID-19 (a few samples of this study predate the infection). Cell type and time point are not known. Specimen: PBMCs or a T cell subset sorted from them (not recorded which).

The CDR3 here is CASGFHRDQAFF. The CDR3 region has the DNA TGTGCTAGTGGTTTTCACAGGGATCAAGCTTTCTTT. V usage is TRBV12-5 and J usage is TRBJ1-1, with D possibly matching TRBD1 (6 bases). The CDR3 loop spans 12 amino acids. Per germline, CDR1 LGHNT and CDR2 FRNRAP. Between the trimmed V and J ends, which lost 3 bases and 9 bases, there was a span of 11 bases.